A selection of T cell receptor beta chains follows, all from one sample in a study of identical twins. TCRdb re-analysed the 5' RACE reads in MiXCR, keeping a single row per CDR3 protein. The top ten clones hold around 7.1% of a sample with under 350,000 distinct CDR3 sequences, around 9.7% of them seen once. The sample also formed part of further work on yellow fever vaccine responses in identical twins.

The specimen sequenced was CD8+ T cells sorted from blood. These receptors all come from a woman between 18 and 29 years old in good health. The CDR3 runs from the conserved cysteine through the conserved F or W. A D gene is named only where the DNA matches it firmly. The size entry is marked missing in some rows and otherwise reads once, few, many or a size class.

cdr3_aa: CASSQEGLYNEQFF
cdr3_nt: TGCGCCAGCAGCCAAGAAGGACTTTACAATGAGCAGTTCTTC
clone_size: -
j_call: TRBJ2-1
d_call: -
v_call: TRBV4-3

cdr3_aa: CASSLESGGAYGELFF
cdr3_nt: TGTGCCAGCAGTTTAGAGAGCGGGGGGGCTTACGGGGAGCTGTTTTTT
clone_size: few
j_call: TRBJ2-2
d_call: TRBD2
v_call: TRBV12-3/TRBV12-4

cdr3_aa: CASSPDRGYEQYF
cdr3_nt: TGCGCCAGCAGCCCCGACAGGGGATACGAGCAGTACTTC
clone_size: many
j_call: TRBJ2-7
d_call: TRBD1
v_call: TRBV4-3

cdr3_aa: CASSWPGGDNEQFF
cdr3_nt: TGTGCCAGTAGTTGGCCAGGCGGAGACAATGAGCAGTTCTTC
clone_size: -
j_call: TRBJ2-1
d_call: -
v_call: TRBV19

cdr3_aa: CASSPHLTSGKYNEQFF
cdr3_nt: TGTGCCAGCAGTCCACACCTTACTAGCGGGAAGTACAATGAGCAGTTCTTC
clone_size: many
j_call: TRBJ2-1
d_call: TRBD2
v_call: TRBV12-3/TRBV12-4

cdr3_aa: CASSQEGTGIAGELFF
cdr3_nt: TGTGCCAGCAGCCAAGAGGGGACAGGGATCGCCGGGGAGCTGTTTTTT
clone_size: few
j_call: TRBJ2-2
d_call: TRBD1
v_call: TRBV4-2

cdr3_aa: CASRTAEASYNEQFF
cdr3_nt: TGCGCCAGCAGGACCGCGGAGGCCTCCTACAATGAGCAGTTCTTC
clone_size: few
j_call: TRBJ2-1
d_call: -
v_call: TRBV23-1

cdr3_aa: CASFGNIQYF
cdr3_nt: TGTGCCAGCTTCGGGAACATTCAGTACTTC
clone_size: -
j_call: TRBJ2-4
d_call: -
v_call: TRBV28

cdr3_aa: CASGISGTVNEQFF
cdr3_nt: TGTGCCAGCGGAATTAGCGGGACGGTGAATGAGCAGTTCTTC
clone_size: few
j_call: TRBJ2-1
d_call: TRBD2
v_call: TRBV2

cdr3_aa: CSARDLETGSYEQYF
cdr3_nt: TGCAGTGCTAGAGATCTAGAGACAGGGAGCTACGAGCAGTACTTC
clone_size: -
j_call: TRBJ2-7
d_call: TRBD1
v_call: TRBV20-1

cdr3_aa: CASSSGTGTGANVLTF
cdr3_nt: TGTGCCTCCTCCTCCGGGACAGGGACTGGGGCCAACGTCCTGACTTTC
clone_size: -
j_call: TRBJ2-6
d_call: TRBD1
v_call: TRBV3-1

cdr3_aa: CATSAKRNTEAFF
cdr3_nt: TGTGCCACCAGCGCCAAACGGAACACTGAAGCTTTCTTT
clone_size: -
j_call: TRBJ1-1
d_call: -
v_call: TRBV15

cdr3_aa: CASSKGLADGQYF
cdr3_nt: TGTGCCAGCAGCAAGGGACTAGCCGACGGGCAGTACTTC
clone_size: few
j_call: TRBJ2-7
d_call: TRBD2
v_call: TRBV5-6

cdr3_aa: CASSFPLAGVINEQFF
cdr3_nt: TGTGCCAGCAGCTTCCCACTAGCGGGGGTTATAAATGAGCAGTTCTTC
clone_size: few
j_call: TRBJ2-1
d_call: TRBD2
v_call: TRBV7-2

cdr3_aa: CASLSGRSRFAGELFF
cdr3_nt: TGTGCCAGCCTTAGCGGGAGGTCCCGGTTCGCCGGGGAGCTGTTTTTT
clone_size: few
j_call: TRBJ2-2
d_call: TRBD2
v_call: TRBV28

cdr3_aa: CASSPKGSGTYNEQFF
cdr3_nt: TGCGCCAGCAGCCCTAAGGGGAGTGGGACCTACAATGAGCAGTTCTTC
clone_size: many
j_call: TRBJ2-1
d_call: -
v_call: TRBV4-3

cdr3_aa: CASSSLAHSYEQYF
cdr3_nt: TGTGCCAGCAGTTCCCTTGCCCACTCCTACGAGCAGTACTTC
clone_size: few
j_call: TRBJ2-7
d_call: -
v_call: TRBV6-5

cdr3_aa: CASSPASGAGNEQFF
cdr3_nt: TGTGCCAGCAGCCCCGCTAGCGGAGCGGGGAATGAGCAGTTCTTC
clone_size: -
j_call: TRBJ2-1
d_call: TRBD2
v_call: TRBV7-9

cdr3_aa: CASTKLRPAGLGTDTQYF
cdr3_nt: TGTGCCAGCACTAAGTTACGGCCAGCGGGGTTGGGCACAGATACGCAGTATTTT
clone_size: few
j_call: TRBJ2-3
d_call: TRBD2
v_call: TRBV28

cdr3_aa: CASSQVEDTEGYTF
cdr3_nt: TGTGCCAGCAGCCAAGTTGAAGATACGGAAGGCTACACCTTC
clone_size: -
j_call: TRBJ1-2
d_call: -
v_call: TRBV3-1

cdr3_aa: CASSQDRGVGYTF
cdr3_nt: TGCGCCAGCAGCCAAGATAGGGGGGTTGGCTACACCTTC
clone_size: many
j_call: TRBJ1-2
d_call: -
v_call: TRBV4-3

cdr3_aa: CASKIAATNEKLFF
cdr3_nt: TGTGCCAGTAAAATTGCTGCAACTAATGAAAAACTGTTTTTT
clone_size: few
j_call: TRBJ1-4
d_call: -
v_call: TRBV7-9

cdr3_aa: CASSWGTRTDTQYF
cdr3_nt: TGTGCCAGCAGCTGGGGGACCCGCACAGATACGCAGTATTTT
clone_size: once
j_call: TRBJ2-3
d_call: -
v_call: TRBV7-6

cdr3_aa: CASSSTVTGPNSPLHF
cdr3_nt: TGTGCCAGCAGCTCTACGGTAACGGGCCCTAATTCACCCCTCCACTTT
clone_size: few
j_call: TRBJ1-6
d_call: -
v_call: TRBV7-8

cdr3_aa: CATSRERQENYGYTF
cdr3_nt: TGTGCCACCAGCAGAGAACGACAGGAGAACTATGGCTACACCTTC
clone_size: -
j_call: TRBJ1-2
d_call: -
v_call: TRBV15

cdr3_aa: CASSPPHGANVLTF
cdr3_nt: TGTGCCAGCTCACCCCCCCATGGGGCCAACGTCCTGACTTTC
clone_size: -
j_call: TRBJ2-6
d_call: -
v_call: TRBV18

cdr3_aa: CASSIGRNTEAFF
cdr3_nt: TGTGCCAGTAGTATTGGAAGAAACACTGAAGCTTTCTTT
clone_size: many
j_call: TRBJ1-1
d_call: -
v_call: TRBV19

cdr3_aa: CASSQDKDLASYEQYF
cdr3_nt: TGCGCCAGCAGCCAAGATAAGGATTTGGCTTCCTACGAGCAGTACTTC
clone_size: once
j_call: TRBJ2-7
d_call: -
v_call: TRBV4-3

cdr3_aa: CSVQGAHSYEQYF
cdr3_nt: TGCAGCGTTCAGGGGGCACACTCCTACGAGCAGTACTTC
clone_size: -
j_call: TRBJ2-7
d_call: TRBD1
v_call: TRBV29-1